The entry below gives a single T cell receptor (beta chain) sequence along with its context. Its target is unknown. Described time point: persistent/refractory GD, antithyroid drugs over 5 years with positive TRAb. RNA isolated from PBMCs was used to make the TCR library. EDTA tubes collected nine milliliters of peripheral blood. Combining iRepertoire HTBI primers with Arm-PCR of CDR3 regions, the authors built TCR beta libraries. TCRdb re-derived calls from the multiplex PCR reads in MiXCR, one entry per CDR3 protein. Here the sample spans 300,000 to 350,000 distinct CDR3 sequences, around 20% being singletons. This specimen comes from a study of regulatory T cells in long-lasting Graves disease. Overall study: With positive TSH receptor antibodies and over 5 years of antithyroid drugs, Graves' disease was considered persistent. Study-level points and caveats: Rather than thyroid tissue, only peripheral blood underwent study. Persistent Graves' patients showed reduced TCR diversity versus newly diagnosed patients.

The J segment lost 5 bases and the V segment lost 7 bases, leaving 9 bases of the junction unmatched. Germline V CDR1 and CDR2: SQVTM, ANQGSEA. The CDR3 length is 15 residues. The V gene is TRBV29-1, the J gene TRBJ2-1; 12 nucleotides line up with TRBD2. This clonotype originated in a female donor with Graves disease. The sequencing here drew on peripheral blood mononuclear cells (PBMCs), taken when the disease was refractory, from a patient treated with antithyroid drugs. CDR3 loop: CSGRLAGGIHNEQFF. The CDR3 DNA reads as TGCAGCGGTCGTCTAGCGGGGGGGATCCACAATGAGCAGTTCTTC.